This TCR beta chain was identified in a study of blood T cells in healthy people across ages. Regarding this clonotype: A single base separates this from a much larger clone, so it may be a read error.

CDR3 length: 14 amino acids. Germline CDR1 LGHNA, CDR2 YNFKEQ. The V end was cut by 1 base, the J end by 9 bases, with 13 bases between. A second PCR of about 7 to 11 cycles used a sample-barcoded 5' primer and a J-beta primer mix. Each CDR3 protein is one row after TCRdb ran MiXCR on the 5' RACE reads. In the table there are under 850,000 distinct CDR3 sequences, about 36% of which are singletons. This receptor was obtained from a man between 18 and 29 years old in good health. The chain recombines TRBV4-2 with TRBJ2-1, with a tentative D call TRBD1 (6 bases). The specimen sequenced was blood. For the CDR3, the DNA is TGTGCCAGCAGCCAAGGAGGGGGTCGGGGTGAGCAGTTCTTC. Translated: CASSQGGGRGEQFF.